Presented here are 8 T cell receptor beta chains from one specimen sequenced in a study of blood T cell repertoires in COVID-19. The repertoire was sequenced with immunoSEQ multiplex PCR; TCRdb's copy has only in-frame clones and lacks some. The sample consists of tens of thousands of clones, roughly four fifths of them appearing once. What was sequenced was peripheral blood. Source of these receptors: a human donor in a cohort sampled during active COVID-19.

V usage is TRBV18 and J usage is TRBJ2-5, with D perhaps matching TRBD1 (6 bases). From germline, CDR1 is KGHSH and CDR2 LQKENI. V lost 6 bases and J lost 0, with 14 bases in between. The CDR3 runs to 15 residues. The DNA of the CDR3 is TGTGCCAGCTCCCGGGGACACCCAAACCAAGAGACCCAGTACTTC. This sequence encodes CASSRGHPNQETQYF.

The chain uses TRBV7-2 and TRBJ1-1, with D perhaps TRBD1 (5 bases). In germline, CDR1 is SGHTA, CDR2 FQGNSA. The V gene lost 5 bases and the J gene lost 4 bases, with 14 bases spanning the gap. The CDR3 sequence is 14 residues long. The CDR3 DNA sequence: TGTGCCAGCAGCGCCCTTACCCAGGGCACTGAAGCTTTCTTT. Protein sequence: CASSALTQGTEAFF.

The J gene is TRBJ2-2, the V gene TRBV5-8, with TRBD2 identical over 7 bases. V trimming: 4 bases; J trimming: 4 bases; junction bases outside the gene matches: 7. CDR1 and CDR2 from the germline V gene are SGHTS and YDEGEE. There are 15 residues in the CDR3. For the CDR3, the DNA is TGTGCCAGCAGCCACCAATGGGGGGGCACCGGGGAGCTGTTTTTT. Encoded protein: CASSHQWGGTGELFF.

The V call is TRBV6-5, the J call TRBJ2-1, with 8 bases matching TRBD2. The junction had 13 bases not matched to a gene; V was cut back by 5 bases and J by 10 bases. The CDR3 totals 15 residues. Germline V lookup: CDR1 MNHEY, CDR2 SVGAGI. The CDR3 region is CASSPGYGGAREQFF. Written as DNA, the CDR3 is TGTGCCAGCAGTCCCGGATACGGGGGGGCCCGGGAGCAGTTCTTC.

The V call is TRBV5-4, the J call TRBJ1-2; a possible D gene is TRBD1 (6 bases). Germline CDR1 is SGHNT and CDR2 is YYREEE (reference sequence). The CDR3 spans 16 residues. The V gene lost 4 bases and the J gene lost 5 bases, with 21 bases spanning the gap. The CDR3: CASSPSLDRSSYGYTF. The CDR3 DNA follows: TGTGCCAGCAGCCCAAGCCTTGACAGGTCATCTTATGGCTACACCTTC.

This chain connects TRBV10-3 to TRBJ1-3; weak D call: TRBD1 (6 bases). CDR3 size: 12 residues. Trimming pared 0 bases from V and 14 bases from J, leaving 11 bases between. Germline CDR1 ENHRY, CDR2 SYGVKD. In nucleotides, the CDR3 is TGTGCCATCAGTGAGTCGAGGGGGGGCCTATATTTT. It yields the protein CAISESRGGLYF.

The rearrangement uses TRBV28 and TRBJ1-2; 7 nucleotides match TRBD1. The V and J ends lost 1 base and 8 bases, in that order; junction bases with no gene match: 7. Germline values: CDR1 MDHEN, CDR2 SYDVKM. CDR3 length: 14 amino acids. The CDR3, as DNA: TGTGCCAGCAGTTTATCGCAGGGGGTTGGCGGCTACACCTTC. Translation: CASSLSQGVGGYTF.

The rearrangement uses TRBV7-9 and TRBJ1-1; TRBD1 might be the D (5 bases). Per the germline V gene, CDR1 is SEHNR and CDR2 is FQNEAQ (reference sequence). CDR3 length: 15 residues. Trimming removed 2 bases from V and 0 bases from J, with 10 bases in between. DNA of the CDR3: TGTGCCAGCAGCTTACTTGACAGACTGAACACTGAAGCTTTCTTT. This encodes CASSLLDRLNTEAFF.